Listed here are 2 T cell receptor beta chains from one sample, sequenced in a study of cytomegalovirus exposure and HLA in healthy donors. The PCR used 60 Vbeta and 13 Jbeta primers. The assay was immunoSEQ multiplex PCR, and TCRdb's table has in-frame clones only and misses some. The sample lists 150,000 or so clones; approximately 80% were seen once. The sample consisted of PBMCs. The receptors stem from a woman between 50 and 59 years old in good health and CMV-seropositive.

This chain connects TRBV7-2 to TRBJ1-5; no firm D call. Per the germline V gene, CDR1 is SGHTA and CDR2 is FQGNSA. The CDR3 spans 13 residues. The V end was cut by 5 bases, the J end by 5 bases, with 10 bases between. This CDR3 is CASSITGDQPQHF. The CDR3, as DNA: TGTGCCAGCAGCATCACCGGGGATCAGCCCCAGCATTTT.

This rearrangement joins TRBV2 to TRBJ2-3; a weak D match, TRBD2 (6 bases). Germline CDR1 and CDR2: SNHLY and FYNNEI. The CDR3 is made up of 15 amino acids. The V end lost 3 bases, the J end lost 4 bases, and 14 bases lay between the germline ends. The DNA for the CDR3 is TGTGCCAGCAGTGACGGGGGATCTTCCTCAGATACGCAGTATTTT. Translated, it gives CASSDGGSSSDTQYF.